What follows is one T cell receptor (beta chain) and its context. Sequencing was performed with immunoSEQ multiplex PCR; in TCRdb, only in-frame clones are kept and a portion is missing. The data show 150,000 to 200,000 clones, roughly 89% seen once. The V end was cut by 2 bases, the J end by 2 bases, with 13 bases between. Looked up from germline, CDR1 is LGHDT and CDR2 is YNNKEL (reference sequence). The CDR3 runs 16 residues. The sample comes from a study of blood T cell repertoires in COVID-19. Specimen: peripheral blood. The chain is built from TRBV3-1 (or the pseudogene TRBV3-2) and TRBJ1-3; the D gene is possibly TRBD1 (6 bases). This TCR derives from a woman in her sixties or seventies with COVID-19, enrolled during active disease. CDR3 residues: CASSQRRTAAGNTIYF. The CDR3 DNA follows: TGTGCCAGCAGCCAACGCCGGACAGCAGCTGGAAACACCATATATTTT.